Listed here is a single T cell receptor beta chain. Its specificity is unknown. The germline gene is not matched at one end of the junction; a read error may be the cause. The data were taken from a study of T cells after yellow fever vaccination. Study information: Fractions of limited cellularity were prepared by means of SMART-Seq v4 Ultra Low Input. Whole-study results and caveats: Across the CD4 and CD8 compartments, a small share of clonotypes was present in both. Post-booster samples contained most primary-vaccination clones (around 95% CD4, roughly 88% CD8).

Making TCR cDNA involved 5'RACE template switching, which added UMIs and a universal primer site. TCRdb re-called the 5' RACE reads through MiXCR, storing one row per CDR3 protein. The table lists some 320,000 distinct CDR3 sequences, 8.7% of them singletons. The CDR3 is 13 residues long. Germline V lookup: CDR1 MGHRA, CDR2 YSYEKL. This receptor was obtained from a man younger than 35 who received the YFV17D yellow fever vaccine. The source material was PBMCs, sampled on the day of the first yellow fever vaccination. The genes are TRBV4-1 and TRBJ2-3; 7 nucleotides agree with TRBD1. CDR3 residues: CASRQDREDTQYF. The CDR3 DNA sequence: TGCGCCAGCAGACAAGACAGGGAGGATACGCAGTATTTT.